A single sample gave rise to the 25 T cell receptor beta chains below, sequenced in a study of Ad26.COV2.S vaccination and SARS-CoV-2 variants. Here immunoSEQ multiplex PCR was the method, and the copy in TCRdb shows in-frame clones only, minus some. This table has around 300,000 clones, 75% to 90% appearing once. Documented treatment: roughly 19 received Ad26.COV2.S at low or high dose, single or two shots; roughly five received placebo; per-sample allocation not given. It was on day 63 after the first vaccine or placebo injection that samples were taken. The sample here was peripheral blood, taken in a trial of Ad26.COV2.S vaccine versus placebo. These receptors were obtained from a person between 18 and 65 years old who received the Ad26.COV2.S COVID-19 vaccine or a placebo.

The chain joins TRBV30 to TRBJ2-3; D perhaps matches TRBD2 (5 bases). Trimming took 5 bases from V and 0 from J, leaving 9 bases between them. CDR1 and CDR2 from the germline V gene are GTSNPN and SVGIG (reference sequence). CDR3 length: 13 amino acids. Written as DNA, the CDR3 is TGTGCCTGGGACTACTCTAGCACAGATACGCAGTATTTT. Protein: CAWDYSSTDTQYF.

The V and J genes are TRBV7-2 and TRBJ2-3, with D possibly called TRBD1 or TRBD2 (5 bases each). This CDR3 region has 14 residues. Germline V gives CDR1 SGHTA, CDR2 FQGNSA. V dropped 5 bases and J dropped 2 bases, with 11 bases sitting between them. DNA of the CDR3: TGTGCCAGCAGCCCGGGACCTTACACAGATACGCAGTATTTT. Encoded protein: CASSPGPYTDTQYF.

The chain is built from TRBV4-1 and TRBJ2-1; 7 bases agree with TRBD2. CDR3 length equals 15 residues. V was pared by 3 bases and J by 5 bases, with 7 bases of the junction left unmatched. Germline V CDR1 and CDR2: MGHRA, YSYEKL. The CDR3 bases are TGCGCCAGCAGCCACCTTGGCGGGGGTAACAATGAGCAGTTCTTC. Encoded protein: CASSHLGGGNNEQFF.

This chain connects TRBV24-1 to TRBJ2-2; TRBD1 agrees at 7 bases. The V gene's germline CDR1 is KGHDR and CDR2 SFDVKD. V dropped 10 bases and J dropped 7; count of bases not matched to a gene: 11. The CDR3 contains 14 residues. The CDR3 DNA follows: TGTGCCACACGAGGGACAGCCAAAGACGGGGAGCTGTTTTTT. It is translated as CATRGTAKDGELFF.

The V and J genes are TRBV21-1 and TRBJ1-1. TRBV21-1 constitutes a pseudogene. This CDR3 has 14 amino acids. CDR3 loop: CASSKASRNTEAFF. The CDR3 nucleotides read TGTGCCAGCAGCAAAGCATCTCGGAACACTGAAGCTTTCTTT.

This chain links TRBV12-3 or TRBV12-4 with TRBJ2-7, with no clear D. The ends were cut back, 4 bases at V and 2 bases at J, with 6 bases in the middle. This CDR3 has 12 amino acids. CDR3 bases: TGTGCCAGCAGTTCCACCCCCTACGAGCAGTACTTC. This encodes CASSSTPYEQYF.

This clone came up a few times. This chain connects TRBV5-6 to TRBJ1-2; 7 bases match TRBD1. CDR3 length: 14 residues. Germline V gene lookup returns CDR1 SGHDT and CDR2 YYEEEE. Trimming cost V 0 bases and J 8 bases; bases outside gene matches: 7. In nucleotides, the CDR3 is TGTGCCAGCAGCTTGGCCACAGGGGTTTCAGGCTACACCTTC. It codes for CASSLATGVSGYTF.

CDR3 region: CASSHAGVHSYEQYF. The CDR3 nucleotides read TGTGCCAGCAGTCACGCAGGAGTGCACTCCTACGAGCAGTACTTC. The J gene is TRBJ2-7, the V gene TRBV11-2; D gene unclear. V lost 6 bases and J 0 bases, leaving 15 bases between the germline ends. The CDR3 length is 15 residues. The germline V gene has CDR1 SGHAT and CDR2 FQNNGV.

The gene calls are TRBV4-3 and TRBJ1-3; D perhaps matches TRBD1 (6 bases). Per the germline V gene, CDR1 is LGHNA and CDR2 is YSLEER. This CDR3 is built from 15 residues. Trimming removed 0 bases from V and 4 bases from J, with 10 bases in between. CDR3 in DNA: TGCGCCAGCAGCCAAGATCGGACAGCAGGAAACACCATATATTTT. Amino acid sequence: CASSQDRTAGNTIYF.

The V and J genes are TRBV7-9 and TRBJ2-3, with D perhaps TRBD1 (7 bases). Germline values: CDR1 SEHNR, CDR2 FQNEAQ (reference sequence). This CDR3 has 19 residues. V was cut by 5 bases and J by 2 bases, with 26 bases left in between. The CDR3: CASSRTPWTGGIITDTQYF. The CDR3 region has the DNA TGTGCCAGCAGCCGGACACCATGGACAGGAGGGATTATCACAGATACGCAGTATTTT.

The chain recombines TRBV4-2 with TRBJ1-2; D is perhaps TRBD1 (5 bases). The CDR3 totals 17 residues. Between the trimmed V and J ends, which lost 1 base and 5 bases, there was a span of 20 bases. Per germline, CDR1 LGHNA and CDR2 YNFKEQ. Here the CDR3 DNA reads TGTGCCAGCAGCCAAGGTGATAGGCCGCAGGGAGTATATGGCTACACCTTC. Translated, it gives CASSQGDRPQGVYGYTF.

The chain has TRBV19 and TRBJ2-2; TRBD2 agrees at 13 bases. This CDR3 is built from 15 residues. Germline CDR1 reads LNHDA; CDR2 reads SQIVND (reference sequence). V lost 6 bases and J lost 6; bases outside the gene matches: 4. In nucleotides, the CDR3 is TGTGCCAGTAGGAGAGGACTAGCGGGAGCCGGGGAGCTGTTTTTT. Amino acids: CASRRGLAGAGELFF.

The chain employs TRBV3-1 (or the pseudogene TRBV3-2) and TRBJ1-1; possibly TRBD1 for D (6 bases). The germline V and J ends were trimmed by 0 bases and 6 bases, with 11 bases remaining between them. This CDR3 has 14 amino acids. Germline assignment: CDR1 LGHDT and CDR2 YNNKEL (reference sequence). CDR3 protein: CASSQEMRGAEAFF. The CDR3 DNA reads TGTGCCAGCAGCCAAGAGATGAGGGGGGCTGAAGCTTTCTTT.

The CDR3 nucleotides read TGTGCCAGCAGCTTGCGGACAGGGAACTTGGAGACCCAGTACTTC. It translates to CASSLRTGNLETQYF. The gene calls are TRBV5-6 and TRBJ2-5, with 8 bases that match TRBD1. Germline V gives CDR1 SGHDT, CDR2 YYEEEE. CDR3 size: 15 residues. The ends lost 1 base at V and 5 bases at J; junction bases unmatched: 7.

The chain has TRBV28 and TRBJ1-1; D is undetermined. CDR1 is MDHEN and CDR2 is SYDVKM in the germline V gene. V lost 2 bases and J 11 bases, leaving 15 bases between the germline ends. The CDR3 has 13 amino acids. The CDR3 region has the DNA TGTGCCAGCAGTTTAATGGCAGGCCGTAGGGCTTTCTTT. It yields the protein CASSLMAGRRAFF.

This clone turned up a few times. This chain links TRBV5-1 with TRBJ2-1; the D gene is possibly TRBD1 (6 bases). Between the trimmed V and J ends, which lost 6 bases and 5 bases, there was a span of 12 bases. The CDR3 has 13 residues. Looked up from germline, CDR1 is SGHRS and CDR2 is YFSETQ. This CDR3 reads CASTAGQNNEQFF. CDR3 DNA sequence: TGCGCCAGCACCGCCGGACAGAACAATGAGCAGTTCTTC.

This clone came up once. V usage is TRBV7-2 and J usage is TRBJ1-1, with no clear D. The V and J ends lost 5 bases and 1 base respectively, with 14 bases between them. The CDR3 spans 15 residues. The germline V gene has CDR1 SGHTA and CDR2 FQGNSA. The CDR3 loop reads CASSPKGGRNTEAFF. The CDR3 DNA is TGTGCCAGCAGCCCTAAAGGAGGGCGGAACACTGAAGCTTTCTTT. Drawing the rest from reference TRBV7-2 and TRBJ1-1, the complete variable domain is GAGVSQSPSNKVTEKGKDVELRCDPISGHTALYWYRQSLGQGLEFLIYFQGNSAPDKSGLPSDRFSAERTGGSVSTLTIQRTQQEDSAVYLCASSPKGGRNTEAFFGQGTRLTVV.

The chain combines TRBV28 with TRBJ2-7; D is possibly TRBD1 (6 bases). Trimming shortened V by 5 bases and J by 3 bases, and 14 bases separated the two germline ends. Germline CDR1 MDHEN, CDR2 SYDVKM. CDR3 length: 14 residues. The DNA for the CDR3 is TGTGCCAGCAGTCTCCCGGACAGTATCTACGAGCAGTACTTC. Its translation: CASSLPDSIYEQYF. Variable domain in full (rest from reference TRBV28 and TRBJ2-7): DVKVTQSSRYLVKRTGEKVFLECVQDMDHENMFWYRQDPGLGLRLIYFSYDVKMKEKGDIPEGYSVSREKKERFSLILESASTNQTSMYLCASSLPDSIYEQYFGPGTRLTVT.

This clone was observed a handful of times. The CDR3 sequence is CASQPQGSYNSPLHF. CDR3 DNA: TGTGCCAGTCAACCACAGGGGTCTTATAATTCACCCCTCCACTTT. The gene calls are TRBV19 and TRBJ1-6; 7 bases line up with TRBD1. The length of the CDR3 is 15 residues. Germline values: CDR1 LNHDA, CDR2 SQIVND (reference sequence). The trim removed 8 bases at V and 4 bases at J, leaving 8 bases unmatched.

This chain uses TRBV6-2 or TRBV6-3 with TRBJ2-7; TRBD1 is a possible D gene (5 bases). The CDR3 spans 13 residues. V was cut by 6 bases and J by 3 bases, with 12 bases left in between. CDR1 and CDR2 (germline): MNHEY, SVGEGT. The CDR3 DNA sequence: TGTGCCAGCAGCCAGGGCCCCAACTACGAGCAGTACTTC. Amino acid sequence: CASSQGPNYEQYF.

This sequence joins TRBV7-9 and TRBJ1-1; D is unclear. Germline-derived CDR1 and CDR2 are SEHNR and FQNEAQ (reference sequence). Trimming removed 1 base at V and 4 bases at J, with 13 bases between. This CDR3 is built from 15 residues. CDR3: CASSLGVGFLTEAFF. CDR3 DNA sequence: TGTGCCAGCAGCTTAGGAGTAGGGTTTCTCACTGAAGCTTTCTTT. The whole variable domain, remainder taken from reference TRBV7-9 and TRBJ1-1, is DTGVSQNPRHKITKRGQNVTFRCDPISEHNRLYWYRQTLGQGPEFLTYFQNEAQLEKSRLLSDRFSAERPKGSFSTLEIQRTEQGDSAMYLCASSLGVGFLTEAFFGQGTRLTVV.

This sequence joins TRBV10-3 and TRBJ2-5; 7 nucleotides line up with TRBD1. The CDR3 is made up of 15 amino acids. CDR1 and CDR2 from the germline V gene are ENHRY and SYGVKD. V dropped 6 bases and J dropped 3; count of bases not matched to a gene: 10. CDR3 protein: CAIRADRAEKETQYF. The CDR3 nucleotides are TGTGCCATCAGGGCCGACAGGGCGGAAAAAGAGACCCAGTACTTC.

This chain links TRBV30 with TRBJ1-1; D might be TRBD1 (5 bases). Germline CDR1 is GTSNPN and CDR2 is SVGIG (reference sequence). V lost 2 bases, J lost 5 bases, and 21 bases lay in between. The CDR3 has 16 residues. Here the CDR3 DNA reads TGTGCCTGGAGTCCCTCGCGGGCAGGGCCGCGGACTGAAGCTTTCTTT. This sequence encodes CAWSPSRAGPRTEAFF.

This clone came up a few times. The rearrangement links TRBV6-5 to TRBJ1-2; D perhaps matches TRBD1 (6 bases). V was trimmed by 6 bases and J by 2 bases, leaving 10 bases between them. This CDR3 is built from 13 residues. In germline, CDR1 is MNHEY, CDR2 SVGAGI. CDR3 sequence: CASRLQGNYGYTF. The CDR3 bases are TGTGCCAGCAGGTTACAGGGAAACTATGGCTACACCTTC.

The rearrangement uses TRBV19 and TRBJ1-1, with a tentative D call TRBD1 (6 bases). The CDR3 contains 15 residues. V shed 3 bases and J shed 1 base, with 12 bases lying between them. Germline V gives CDR1 LNHDA, CDR2 SQIVND (reference sequence). The CDR3 here is CASSIRGAGNTEAFF. The CDR3 bases are TGTGCCAGTAGTATTAGGGGGGCTGGGAACACTGAAGCTTTCTTT.